These 13 T cell receptor beta chains originate from one sample sequenced in a study of technical replicates of blood from a few donors. TCRdb's copy holds only in-frame clones and misses some; the assay was immunoSEQ multiplex PCR. The sample contains approximately 90,000 clones, approximately 95% of which appear only once. Material: T cells isolated from PBMCs. Source of these receptors: a human donor in good health.

The J gene is TRBJ2-5, the V gene TRBV6-6, with 11 bases matching TRBD2. The CDR3 is 15 residues long. From germline, CDR1 is MNHNY and CDR2 SVGAGI (reference sequence). The V and J ends lost 5 bases and 5 bases, in that order; junction bases with no gene match: 7. For the CDR3, the DNA is TGTGCCAGCAGTCCAACTAGCGGGAGTGGGGAGACCCAGTACTTC. This translates into CASSPTSGSGETQYF.

The gene calls are TRBV10-1 and TRBJ2-1; the D is unclear. The CDR3 is made up of 14 amino acids. Between the trimmed V and J ends, which lost 6 bases and 4 bases, there was a span of 13 bases. Germline V gives CDR1 WNHNN, CDR2 SYGVQD (reference sequence). CDR3 in amino acids: CASSRRGRYNEQFF. The CDR3 nucleotides read TGCGCCAGCAGCCGGAGAGGCAGATACAATGAGCAGTTCTTC.

CDR3 nucleotide sequence: TGTGCCACCACTCCGGGACTAGACACATGGCTGCTCCCCGGGGAGCTGTTTTTT. Translated: CATTPGLDTWLLPGELFF. The chain employs TRBV10-3 and TRBJ2-2; 8 bases agree with TRBD2. The V segment lost 10 bases and the J segment 6 bases; nucleotides outside the gene matches: 22. The CDR3 has 18 amino acids. Germline loops: CDR1 ENHRY, CDR2 SYGVKD.

This chain uses TRBV30 with TRBJ2-3; D remains ambiguous. The ends were cut back, 1 base at V and 3 bases at J, with 8 bases in the middle. From germline, CDR1 is GTSNPN and CDR2 SVGIG (reference sequence). This CDR3 spans 13 amino acids. Here the CDR3 DNA reads TGTGCCTGGAGTGGGCTAGTGACAGATACGCAGTATTTT. The encoded protein is CAWSGLVTDTQYF. Full variable domain (rest looked up from reference TRBV30 and TRBJ2-3): SQTIHQWPATLVQPVGSPLSLECTVEGTSNPNLYWYRQAAGRGLQLLFYSVGIGQISSEVPQNLSASRPQDRQFILSSKKLLLSDSGFYLCAWSGLVTDTQYFGPGTRLTVL.

The chain recombines TRBV4-1 with TRBJ2-3; 8 bases align to TRBD1. V lost 5 bases, J lost 0 bases, and 4 bases stayed unmatched. Germline values: CDR1 MGHRA, CDR2 YSYEKL. This CDR3 spans 15 amino acids. This CDR3 reads CASSWTGFSTDTQYF. The CDR3 DNA follows: TGCGCCAGCAGCTGGACAGGGTTCAGCACAGATACGCAGTATTTT.

Here the CDR3 reads CASSPRQGYYGYTF. CDR3 bases: TGTGCCAGCAGCCCCCGACAGGGCTACTATGGCTACACCTTC. The V gene is TRBV11-2, the J gene TRBJ1-2, with TRBD1 identical over 7 bases. The CDR3 loop spans 14 amino acids. Germline lookup yields CDR1 SGHAT and CDR2 FQNNGV. V was pared by 5 bases and J by 3 bases, with 6 bases of the junction left unmatched.

The rearrangement joins TRBV5-1 to TRBJ2-7; D remains ambiguous. This CDR3 comprises 13 residues. Trimming shortened V by 0 bases and J by 0 bases, and 4 bases separated the two germline ends. Germline V CDR1 and CDR2: SGHRS, YFSETQ. The DNA of the CDR3 is TGCGCCAGCAGCTTGGGCAGCTCCTACGAGCAGTACTTC. Its translation is CASSLGSSYEQYF. The full variable domain, completed using reference TRBV5-1 and TRBJ2-7, is KAGVTQTPRYLIKTRGQQVTLSCSPISGHRSVSWYQQTPGQGLQFLFEYFSETQRNKGNFPGRFSGRQFSNSRSEMNVSTLELGDSALYLCASSLGSSYEQYFGPGTRLTVT.

The chain joins TRBV6-5 to TRBJ2-5; 10 nucleotides match TRBD2. The V and J ends lost 6 bases and 1 base, in that order; junction bases with no gene match: 2. This CDR3 contains 14 residues. Germline CDR1 reads MNHEY; CDR2 reads SVGAGI. The CDR3 loop reads CASRRTSGQETQYF. The CDR3 DNA reads as TGTGCCAGCAGACGGACTAGCGGCCAAGAGACCCAGTACTTC.

The rearrangement links TRBV29-1 to TRBJ2-5; D gene unclear. V was shortened by 5 bases and J by 5 bases, with 9 bases between the two germline ends. The CDR3 runs 11 residues. Germline lookup yields CDR1 SQVTM and CDR2 ANQGSEA. This chain's CDR3 is CSVPYPETQYF. CDR3 nucleotides: TGCAGCGTTCCCTATCCGGAGACCCAGTACTTC.

This clone was recorded once. The rearrangement links TRBV14 to TRBJ1-2; 10 nucleotides line up with TRBD1. CDR3 length: 19 residues. The junction had 15 bases not matched to a gene; V was cut back by 1 base and J by 4 bases. Germline CDR1 is SGHDN and CDR2 is FVKESK. In DNA form, the CDR3 reads TGTGCCAGCAGCCAAGGCCCCGGGACAGGGGACGGGCTCTTCTATGGCTACACCTTC. Its translation: CASSQGPGTGDGLFYGYTF.

The chain couples TRBV19 to TRBJ2-1, with a tentative D call TRBD1 (5 bases). Germline values: CDR1 LNHDA, CDR2 SQIVND (reference sequence). Trimming pared 1 base from V and 10 bases from J, leaving 14 bases between. The CDR3 is 14 residues long. CDR3 DNA sequence: TGTGCCAGTAGTATAGTTGCAGGGTCCGGCGAGCAGTTCTTC. The encoded protein is CASSIVAGSGEQFF.

The chain links TRBV10-3 to TRBJ2-3; D is unclear. V dropped 5 bases and J dropped 0 bases, with 9 bases sitting between them. Germline V CDR1 and CDR2: ENHRY, SYGVKD. The CDR3 extends over 14 amino acids. The CDR3: CAISQKLSTDTQYF. The CDR3 DNA reads as TGTGCCATCAGTCAAAAGCTTAGCACAGATACGCAGTATTTT.

V is TRBV2 and J is TRBJ2-5; 10 nucleotides align to TRBD2. The V and J ends lost 1 base and 5 bases, in that order; junction bases with no gene match: 10. The CDR3 sequence is 17 residues long. Looked up from germline, CDR1 is SNHLY and CDR2 is FYNNEI. CDR3 in DNA: TGTGCCAGCAGTGAAGGGGATAGCGGGAGGCCGGTGGAGACCCAGTACTTC. Translating gives CASSEGDSGRPVETQYF.